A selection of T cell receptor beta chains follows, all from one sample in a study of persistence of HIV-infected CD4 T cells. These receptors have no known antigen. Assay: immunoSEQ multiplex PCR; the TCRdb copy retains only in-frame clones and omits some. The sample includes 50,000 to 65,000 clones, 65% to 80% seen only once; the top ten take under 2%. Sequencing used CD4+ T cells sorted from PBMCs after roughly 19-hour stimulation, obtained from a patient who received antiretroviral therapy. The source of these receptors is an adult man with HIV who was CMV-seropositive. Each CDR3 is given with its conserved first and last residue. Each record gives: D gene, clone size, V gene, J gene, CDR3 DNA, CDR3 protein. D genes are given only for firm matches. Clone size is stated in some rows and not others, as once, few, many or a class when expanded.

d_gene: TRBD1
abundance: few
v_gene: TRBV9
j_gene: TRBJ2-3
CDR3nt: TGTGCCAGCAGCGTAGGGGGACAGGGGGCAGATACGCAGTATTTT
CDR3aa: CASSVGGQGADTQYF

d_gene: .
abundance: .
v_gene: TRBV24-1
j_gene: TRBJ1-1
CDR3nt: TGTGCCACCAGTGAAGGGAGAGGTACTGAAGCTTTCTTT
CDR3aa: CATSEGRGTEAFF

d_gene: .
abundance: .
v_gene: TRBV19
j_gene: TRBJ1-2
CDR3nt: TGTGCCAGTACCGCGTATGGGACAAATCATGGCTACACCTTC
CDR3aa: CASTAYGTNHGYTF

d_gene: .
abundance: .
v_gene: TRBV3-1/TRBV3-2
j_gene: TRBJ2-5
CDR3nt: TGTGCCAGCAGTCGGGACACTAGGATCCAAGAGACCCAGTACTTC
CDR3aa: CASSRDTRIQETQYF

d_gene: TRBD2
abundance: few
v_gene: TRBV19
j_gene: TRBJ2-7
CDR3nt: TGTGCCAGTAGTGTTAGCGGGGGGGCCGTATACGAGCAGTACTTC
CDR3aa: CASSVSGGAVYEQYF

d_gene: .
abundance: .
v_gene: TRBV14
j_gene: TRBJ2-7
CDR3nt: TGTGCCAGCAGCCAAGAAGAAGGGTATAGCGACGAGCAGTACTTC
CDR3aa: CASSQEEGYSDEQYF

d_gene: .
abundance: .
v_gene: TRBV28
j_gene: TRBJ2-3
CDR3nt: TGTGCCAGCAGTTTCCCCCTTCAAGCGGGCACCACAGATACGCAGTATTTT
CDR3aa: CASSFPLQAGTTDTQYF

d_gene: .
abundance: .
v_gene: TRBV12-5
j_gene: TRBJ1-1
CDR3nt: TGTGCTAGTGGTTTGGACCGTGAAGCTTTCTTT
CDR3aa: CASGLDREAFF

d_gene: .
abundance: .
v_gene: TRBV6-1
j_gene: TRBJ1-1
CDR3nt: TGTGCCAGCAGTGAAGGCGTTTACACTGAAGCTTTCTTT
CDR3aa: CASSEGVYTEAFF

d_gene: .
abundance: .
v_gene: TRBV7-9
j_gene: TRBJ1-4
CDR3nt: TGTGCCAGCAGCTTATTAGCTAATGAAAAACTGTTTTTT
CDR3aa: CASSLLANEKLFF

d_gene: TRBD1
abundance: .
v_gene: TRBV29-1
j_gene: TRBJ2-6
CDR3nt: TGCAGCGTCGGGACAGGTGCTGGGGCCAACGTCCTGACTTTC
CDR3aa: CSVGTGAGANVLTF

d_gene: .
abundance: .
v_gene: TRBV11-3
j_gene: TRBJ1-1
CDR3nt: TGTGCCAGCAGCTTAGTCGCAGGCGCTGAAGCTTTCTTT
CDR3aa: CASSLVAGAEAFF

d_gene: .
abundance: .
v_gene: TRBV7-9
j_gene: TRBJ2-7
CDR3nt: TGTGCCAGCAGCCCGCAGGGGATTTCCTACGAGCAGTACTTC
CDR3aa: CASSPQGISYEQYF

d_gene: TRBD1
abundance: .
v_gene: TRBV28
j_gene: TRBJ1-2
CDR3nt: TGTGCCAGCATAGGGGGGGACAGGGGGCGCGAAGGCTATGGCTACACCTTC
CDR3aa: CASIGGDRGREGYGYTF